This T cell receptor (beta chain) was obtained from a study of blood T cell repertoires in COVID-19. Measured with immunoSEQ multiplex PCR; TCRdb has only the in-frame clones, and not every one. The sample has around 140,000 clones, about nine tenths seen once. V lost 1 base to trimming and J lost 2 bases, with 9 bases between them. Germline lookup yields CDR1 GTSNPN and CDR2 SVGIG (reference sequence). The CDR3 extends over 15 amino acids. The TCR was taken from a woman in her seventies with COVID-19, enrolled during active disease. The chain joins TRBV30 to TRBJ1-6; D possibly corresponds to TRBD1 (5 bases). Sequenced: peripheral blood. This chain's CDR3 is CAWSGAGAYNSPLHF. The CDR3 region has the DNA TGTGCCTGGAGTGGGGCGGGGGCCTATAATTCACCCCTCCACTTT.